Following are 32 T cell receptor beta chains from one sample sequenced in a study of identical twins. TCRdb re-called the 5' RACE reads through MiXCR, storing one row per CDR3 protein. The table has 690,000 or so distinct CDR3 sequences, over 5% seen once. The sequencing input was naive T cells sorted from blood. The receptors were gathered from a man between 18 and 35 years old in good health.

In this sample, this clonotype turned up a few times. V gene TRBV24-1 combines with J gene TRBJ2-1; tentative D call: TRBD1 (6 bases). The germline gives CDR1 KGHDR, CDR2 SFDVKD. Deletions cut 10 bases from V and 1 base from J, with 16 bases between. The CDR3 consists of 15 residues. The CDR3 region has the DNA TGTGCCACGGAGACCGGTGGACAGTCCTACAATGAGCAGTTCTTC. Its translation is CATETGGQSYNEQFF.

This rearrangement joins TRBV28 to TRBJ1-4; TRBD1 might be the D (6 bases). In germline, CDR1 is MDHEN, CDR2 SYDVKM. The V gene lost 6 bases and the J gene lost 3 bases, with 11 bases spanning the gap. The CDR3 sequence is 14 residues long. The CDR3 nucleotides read TGTGCCAGCAGGACGGACAGAGCTAATGAAAAACTGTTTTTT. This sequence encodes CASRTDRANEKLFF.

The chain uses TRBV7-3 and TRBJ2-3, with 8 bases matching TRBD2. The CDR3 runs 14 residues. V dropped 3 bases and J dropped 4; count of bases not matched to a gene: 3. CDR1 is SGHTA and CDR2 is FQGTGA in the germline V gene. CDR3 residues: CASSFGGRSDTQYF. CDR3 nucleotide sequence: TGTGCCAGCAGCTTCGGCGGGAGGTCAGATACGCAGTATTTT. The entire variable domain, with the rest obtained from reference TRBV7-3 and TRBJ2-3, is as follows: GAGVSQTPSNKVTEKGKYVELRCDPISGHTALYWYRQSLGQGPEFLIYFQGTGAADDSGLPNDRFFAVRPEGSVSTLKIQRTERGDSAVYLCASSFGGRSDTQYFGPGTRLTVL.

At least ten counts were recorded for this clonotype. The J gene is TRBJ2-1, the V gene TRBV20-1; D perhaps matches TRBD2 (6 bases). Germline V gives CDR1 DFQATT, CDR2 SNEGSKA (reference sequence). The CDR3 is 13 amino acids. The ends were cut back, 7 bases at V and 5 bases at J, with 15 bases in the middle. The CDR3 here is CSVFGSNNNEQFF. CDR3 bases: TGCAGTGTTTTCGGGAGCAACAACAATGAGCAGTTCTTC.

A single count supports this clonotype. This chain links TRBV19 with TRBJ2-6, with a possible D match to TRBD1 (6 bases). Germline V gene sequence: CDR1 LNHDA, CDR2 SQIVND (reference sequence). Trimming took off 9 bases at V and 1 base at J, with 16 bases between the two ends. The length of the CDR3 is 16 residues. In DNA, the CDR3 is TGTGCCAGCCGTCCAGGGGACGTATCTGGGGCCAACGTCCTGACTTTC. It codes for CASRPGDVSGANVLTF.

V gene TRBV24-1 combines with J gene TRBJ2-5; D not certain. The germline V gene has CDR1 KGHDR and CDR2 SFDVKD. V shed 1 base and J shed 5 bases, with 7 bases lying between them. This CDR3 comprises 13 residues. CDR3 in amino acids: CATSDFGGETQYF. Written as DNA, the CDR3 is TGTGCCACCAGTGATTTTGGTGGGGAGACCCAGTACTTC.

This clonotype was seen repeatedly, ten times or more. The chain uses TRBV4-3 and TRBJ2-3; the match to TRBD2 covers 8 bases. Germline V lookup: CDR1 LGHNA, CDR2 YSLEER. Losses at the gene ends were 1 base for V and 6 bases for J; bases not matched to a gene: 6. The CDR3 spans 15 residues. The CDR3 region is CASSQGSGSGDTQYF. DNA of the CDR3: TGCGCCAGCAGCCAAGGGAGCGGGAGTGGTGATACGCAGTATTTT.

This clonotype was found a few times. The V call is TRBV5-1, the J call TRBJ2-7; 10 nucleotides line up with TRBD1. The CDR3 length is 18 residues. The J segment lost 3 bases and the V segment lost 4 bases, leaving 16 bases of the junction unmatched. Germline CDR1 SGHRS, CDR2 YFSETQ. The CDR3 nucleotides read TGCGCCAGCAGCCCCCGGGACAGGGGACGGACCACCGTCTACGAGCAGTACGTC. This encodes CASSPRDRGRTTVYEQYV.

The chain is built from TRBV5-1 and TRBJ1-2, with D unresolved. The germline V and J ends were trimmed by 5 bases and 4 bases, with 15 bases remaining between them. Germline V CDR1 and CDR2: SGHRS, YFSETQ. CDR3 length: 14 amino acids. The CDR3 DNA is TGCGCCAGCAGGCAGGCCGAGCTAGGCTATGGCTACACCTTC. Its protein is CASRQAELGYGYTF.

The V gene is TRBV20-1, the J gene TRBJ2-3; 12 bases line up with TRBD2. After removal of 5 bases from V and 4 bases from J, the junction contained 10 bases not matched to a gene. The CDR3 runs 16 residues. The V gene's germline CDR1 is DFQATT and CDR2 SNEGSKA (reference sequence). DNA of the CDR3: TGCAGTGCTCTCTCCCTGACTAGCGGGAGTTCAGATACGCAGTATTTT. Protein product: CSALSLTSGSSDTQYF.

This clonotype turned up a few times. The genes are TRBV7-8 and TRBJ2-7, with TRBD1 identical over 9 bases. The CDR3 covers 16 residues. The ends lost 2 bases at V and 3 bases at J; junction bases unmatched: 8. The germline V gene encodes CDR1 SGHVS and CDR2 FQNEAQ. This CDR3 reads CASSLNQQGARYEQYF. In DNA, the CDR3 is TGTGCCAGCAGCTTAAACCAACAGGGGGCGCGCTACGAGCAGTACTTC.

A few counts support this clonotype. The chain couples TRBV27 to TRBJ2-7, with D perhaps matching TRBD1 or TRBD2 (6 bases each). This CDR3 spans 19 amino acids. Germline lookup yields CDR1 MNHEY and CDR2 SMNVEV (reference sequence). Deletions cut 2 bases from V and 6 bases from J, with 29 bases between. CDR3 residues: CASSLNRSWRGSRGGEQYF. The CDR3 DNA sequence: TGTGCCAGCAGTTTAAACAGGTCCTGGAGGGGGAGTAGAGGGGGCGAGCAGTACTTC.

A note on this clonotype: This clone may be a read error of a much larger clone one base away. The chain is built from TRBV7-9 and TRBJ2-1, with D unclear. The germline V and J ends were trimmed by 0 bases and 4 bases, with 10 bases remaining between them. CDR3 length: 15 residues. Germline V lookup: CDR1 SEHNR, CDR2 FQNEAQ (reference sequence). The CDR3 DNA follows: TGTGCCAGCAGCTTAGCTGTAGTGGGATACAATGAGCAGTTCTTC. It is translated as CASSLAVVGYNEQFF.

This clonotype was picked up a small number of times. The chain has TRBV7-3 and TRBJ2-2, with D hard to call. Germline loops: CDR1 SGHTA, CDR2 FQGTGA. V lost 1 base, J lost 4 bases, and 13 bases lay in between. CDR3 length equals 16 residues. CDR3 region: CASSLNPAKGTGELFF. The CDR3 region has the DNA TGTGCCAGCAGCTTAAACCCGGCCAAGGGCACCGGGGAGCTGTTTTTT.

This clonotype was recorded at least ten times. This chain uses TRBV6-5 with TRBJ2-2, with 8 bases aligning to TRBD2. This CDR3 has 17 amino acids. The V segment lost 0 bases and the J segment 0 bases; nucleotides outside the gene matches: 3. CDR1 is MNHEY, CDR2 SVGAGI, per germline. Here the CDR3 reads CASSYSRLATNTGELFF. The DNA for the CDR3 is TGTGCCAGCAGTTACTCACGACTAGCGACGAACACCGGGGAGCTGTTTTTT.

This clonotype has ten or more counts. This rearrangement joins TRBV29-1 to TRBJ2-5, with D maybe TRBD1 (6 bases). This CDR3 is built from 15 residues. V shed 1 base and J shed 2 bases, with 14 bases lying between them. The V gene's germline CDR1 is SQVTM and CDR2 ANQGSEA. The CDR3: CSVEVGRGQQETQYF. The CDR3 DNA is TGCAGCGTTGAAGTGGGTCGCGGACAGCAAGAGACCCAGTACTTC.

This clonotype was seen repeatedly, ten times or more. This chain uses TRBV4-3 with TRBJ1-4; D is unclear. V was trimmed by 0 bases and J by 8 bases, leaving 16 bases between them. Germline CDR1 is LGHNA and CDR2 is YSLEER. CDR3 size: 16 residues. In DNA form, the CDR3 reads TGCGCCAGCAGCCAAGATATGAGCGCCGGGGAAGAAAAACTGTTTTTT. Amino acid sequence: CASSQDMSAGEEKLFF.

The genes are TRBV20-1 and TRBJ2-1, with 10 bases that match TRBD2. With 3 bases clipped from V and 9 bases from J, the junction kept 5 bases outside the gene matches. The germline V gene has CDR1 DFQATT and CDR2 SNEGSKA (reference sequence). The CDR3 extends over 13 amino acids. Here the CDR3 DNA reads TGCAGTGCTAGGGGACTAGCGAGGTTTGAGCAGTTCTTC. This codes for CSARGLARFEQFF.

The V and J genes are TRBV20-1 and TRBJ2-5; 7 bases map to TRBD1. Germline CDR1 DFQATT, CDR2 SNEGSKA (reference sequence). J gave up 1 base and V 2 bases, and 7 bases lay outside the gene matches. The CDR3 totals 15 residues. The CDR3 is CSARPRDRLQETQYF. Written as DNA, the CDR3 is TGCAGTGCTAGACCTCGGGACAGACTCCAAGAGACCCAGTACTTC.

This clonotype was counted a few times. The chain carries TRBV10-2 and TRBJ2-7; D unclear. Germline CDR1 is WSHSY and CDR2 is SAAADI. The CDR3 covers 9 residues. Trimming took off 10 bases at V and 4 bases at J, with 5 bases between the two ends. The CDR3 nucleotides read TGCGCCACCCTTTACGAGCAGTACGTC. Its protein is CATLYEQYV.

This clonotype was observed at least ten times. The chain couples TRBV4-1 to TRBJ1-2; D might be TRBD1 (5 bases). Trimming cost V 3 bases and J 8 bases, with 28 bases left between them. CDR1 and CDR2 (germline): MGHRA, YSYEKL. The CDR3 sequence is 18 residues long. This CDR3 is CASSQIVLRTPRPGGYTF. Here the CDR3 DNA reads TGCGCCAGCAGCCAGATCGTGCTGCGGACACCGCGGCCGGGAGGCTACACCTTC.

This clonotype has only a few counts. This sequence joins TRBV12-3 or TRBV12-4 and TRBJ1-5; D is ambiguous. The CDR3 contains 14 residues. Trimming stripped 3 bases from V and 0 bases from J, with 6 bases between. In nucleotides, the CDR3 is TGTGCCAGCAGTTTCGCGATTAGCAATCAGCCCCAGCATTTT. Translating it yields CASSFAISNQPQHF.

The DNA for the CDR3 is TGCGCCAGCAGCCAAGACGGGGGTCAAGGGGAGTATGGAAACACCATATATTTT. This encodes CASSQDGGQGEYGNTIYF. V gene TRBV4-1 combines with J gene TRBJ1-3; D is perhaps TRBD1 (5 bases). CDR3 length: 18 residues. Germline lookup yields CDR1 MGHRA and CDR2 YSYEKL. The V end was cut by 0 bases, the J end by 3 bases, with 18 bases between.

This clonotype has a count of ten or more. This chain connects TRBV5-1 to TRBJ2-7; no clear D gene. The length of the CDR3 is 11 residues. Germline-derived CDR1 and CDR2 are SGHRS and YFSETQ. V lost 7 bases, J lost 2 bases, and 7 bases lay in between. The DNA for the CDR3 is TGCGCCAGCCCCCACACCTACGAGCAGTACTTC. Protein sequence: CASPHTYEQYF.

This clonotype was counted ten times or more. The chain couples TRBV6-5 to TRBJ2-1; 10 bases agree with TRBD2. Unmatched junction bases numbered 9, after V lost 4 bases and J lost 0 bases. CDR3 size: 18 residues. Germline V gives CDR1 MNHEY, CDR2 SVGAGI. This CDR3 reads CASSSGTSERSSYNEQFF. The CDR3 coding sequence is TGTGCCAGCAGTTCCGGGACTAGCGAGAGGAGCTCCTACAATGAGCAGTTCTTC.

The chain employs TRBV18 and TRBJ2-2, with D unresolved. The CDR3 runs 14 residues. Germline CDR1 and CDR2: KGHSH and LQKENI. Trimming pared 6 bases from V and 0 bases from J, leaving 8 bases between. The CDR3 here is CASSTASNTGELFF. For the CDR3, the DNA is TGTGCCAGCTCCACGGCATCGAACACCGGGGAGCTGTTTTTT.

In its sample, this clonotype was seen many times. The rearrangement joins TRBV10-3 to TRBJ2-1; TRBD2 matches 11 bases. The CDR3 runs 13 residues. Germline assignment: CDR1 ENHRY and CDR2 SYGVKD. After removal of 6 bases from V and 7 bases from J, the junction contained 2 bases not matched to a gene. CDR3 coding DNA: TGTGCCATCAGCCCTAGCGGGAGGAATGAGCAGTTCTTC. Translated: CAISPSGRNEQFF.

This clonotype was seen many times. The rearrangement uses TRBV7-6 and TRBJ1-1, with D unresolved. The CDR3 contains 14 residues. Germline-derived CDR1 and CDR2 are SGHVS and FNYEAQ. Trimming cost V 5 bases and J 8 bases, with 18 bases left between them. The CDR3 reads CASSPLSGILEAFF. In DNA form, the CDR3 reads TGTGCCAGCAGCCCCCTCTCTGGGATCTTGGAAGCTTTCTTT. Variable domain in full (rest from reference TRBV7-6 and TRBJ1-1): GAGVSQSPRYKVTKRGQDVALRCDPISGHVSLYWYRQALGQGPEFLTYFNYEAQQDKSGLPNDRFSAERPEGSISTLTIQRTEQRDSAMYRCASSPLSGILEAFFGQGTRLTVV.

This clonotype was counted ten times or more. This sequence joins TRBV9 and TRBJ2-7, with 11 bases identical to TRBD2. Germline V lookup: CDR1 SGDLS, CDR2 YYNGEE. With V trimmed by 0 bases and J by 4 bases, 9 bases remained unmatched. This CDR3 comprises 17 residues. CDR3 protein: CASSVAALAGVPYEQYF. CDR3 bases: TGTGCCAGCAGCGTAGCCGCACTAGCGGGAGTTCCGTACGAGCAGTACTTC.

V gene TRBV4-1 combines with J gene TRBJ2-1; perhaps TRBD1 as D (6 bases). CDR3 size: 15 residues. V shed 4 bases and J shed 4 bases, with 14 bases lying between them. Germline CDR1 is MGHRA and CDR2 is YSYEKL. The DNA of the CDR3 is TGCGCCAGCAGCCGAGAACAGGGCCCATACAATGAGCAGTTCTTC. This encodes CASSREQGPYNEQFF.

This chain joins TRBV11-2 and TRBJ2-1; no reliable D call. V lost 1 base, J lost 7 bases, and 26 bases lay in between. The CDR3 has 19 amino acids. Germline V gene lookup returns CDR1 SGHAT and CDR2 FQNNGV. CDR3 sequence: CASSLVVGSTAILGNEQFF. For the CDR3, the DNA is TGTGCCAGCAGCTTAGTGGTAGGTAGTACAGCTATTTTGGGGAATGAGCAGTTCTTC.

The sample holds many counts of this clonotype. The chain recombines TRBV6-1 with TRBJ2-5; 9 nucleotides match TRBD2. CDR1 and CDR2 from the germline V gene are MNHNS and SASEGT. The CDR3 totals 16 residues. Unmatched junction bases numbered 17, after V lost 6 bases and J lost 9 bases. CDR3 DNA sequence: TGTGCCAGCAGCCTCGGTGCGGGAGGGCCTAATCAGTCCCAGTACTTC. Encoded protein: CASSLGAGGPNQSQYF.